This T cell receptor beta chain was sequenced during a study of Graves' ophthalmopathy and Graves' hyperthyroidism. General study findings and limits: In predicting ophthalmopathy progression, the model reached roughly 69% sensitivity and approximately 72% specificity.

The authors amplified TCR beta CDR3 regions, and they did so from RNA transcripts for repertoire sequencing. The first round was an RT-PCR with HTBI primers, and the second round was a multiplex PCR. TCRdb reprocessed the multiplex PCR reads with MiXCR, giving one entry per CDR3 protein. Of roughly 1.1 million distinct CDR3 sequences detected, roughly 35% appear once; the ten largest clones hold roughly 11%. With respect to this clonotype: Antigen unknown.

Trimming left V 1 base short and J 1 base short, with 4 bases between. From germline, CDR1 is GTSNPN and CDR2 SVGIG (reference sequence). CDR3 size: 12 residues. Diagnosis used clinical symptoms, serum thyroxine, TRAb, thyroid ultrasound and orbital computed tomography. The J gene is TRBJ1-1, the V gene TRBV30; no firm D call. The specimen was peripheral blood or thyroid tissue (not recorded which). The receptor was isolated from an adult man with Graves' hyperthyroidism. The CDR3 reads CAWSEENTEAFF. The CDR3 DNA reads TGTGCCTGGAGTGAGGAGAACACTGAAGCTTTCTTT.